The clone carrying this T cell receptor (beta chain) has more than one count but fewer than ten. Its antigen is as yet unknown. The CDR3 loop spans 13 amino acids. Germline assignment: CDR1 SQVTM and CDR2 ANQGSEA. The ends lost 1 base at V and 8 bases at J; junction bases unmatched: 3. This entry belongs to a study of cytomegalovirus exposure and HLA in healthy donors. In the PCR, 60 Vbeta and 13 Jbeta primers were used. Repertoires were generated with immunoSEQ multiplex PCR, while TCRdb's copy carries only in-frame clones and drops some. This table holds around 150,000 clones, about 76% found once. Study results and limitations: Among the sequence variants, a highly shared cluster was likely an artifact of sequencing.

The source is a male donor in good health and CMV-seropositive. V and J are TRBV29-1 and TRBJ2-1, with TRBD1 identical over 9 bases. Sequencing was done on a sample of PBMCs. The CDR3 region has the DNA TGCAGCGTTGAAGTCCGGGACAGGGATGAGCAGTTCTTC. Translation gives CSVEVRDRDEQFF.